Shown below are 28 T cell receptor beta chains from a single sample sequenced in a study of OX40 agonist ivuxolimab in advanced cancers. The data were produced by immunoSEQ multiplex PCR, yet TCRdb's version contains in-frame clones alone and is incomplete. The sample holds tens of thousands of clones; around nine tenths are singletons and the top ten take approximately 0.72%. Specimen: CD4+ or CD8+ T cells sorted from blood, collected in a trial of the OX40 agonist ivuxolimab. Receptors were obtained from an adult with an advanced solid tumor such as melanoma, head and neck, liver or kidney cancer.

This chain uses TRBV7-7 with TRBJ2-3; D may correspond to TRBD1 or TRBD2 (7 bases each). The germline CDR1 and CDR2 sequences are SSHAT and FNYEAQ (reference sequence). Trimming took 6 bases from V and 3 from J, leaving 19 bases between them. The CDR3 covers 16 residues. In DNA form, the CDR3 reads TGTGCCAGCAGTTTGGTCCCAGGGGGGGAGACAGATACGCAGTATTTT. It is translated as CASSLVPGGETDTQYF.

The chain is built from TRBV27 and TRBJ2-7; maybe TRBD2 (6 bases). V was trimmed by 5 bases and J by 5 bases, leaving 22 bases between them. Germline CDR1 reads MNHEY; CDR2 reads SMNVEV (reference sequence). The length of the CDR3 is 16 residues. CDR3 bases: TGTGCCAGCAGTCCTCGTTCCGGGAGCGTCGACCACGAGCAGTACTTC. Encoded protein: CASSPRSGSVDHEQYF.

The rearrangement links TRBV19 to TRBJ1-1, with a weak D call TRBD1 (6 bases). The V end was cut by 6 bases, the J end by 7 bases, with 15 bases between. Germline V gives CDR1 LNHDA, CDR2 SQIVND (reference sequence). The CDR3 is 13 residues long. CDR3 residues: CASSLQGGIEAFF. The DNA for the CDR3 is TGTGCCAGTAGCTTACAGGGAGGTATTGAAGCTTTCTTT.

This chain uses TRBV4-3 with TRBJ2-2; weak D call: TRBD2 (6 bases). Trimming pared 4 bases from V and 0 bases from J, leaving 15 bases between. Germline lookup yields CDR1 LGHNA and CDR2 YSLEER. The CDR3 sequence is 17 residues long. The CDR3 DNA follows: TGCGCCAGCAGCCGCGGGGTGCGGGACGCGAACACCGGGGAGCTGTTTTTT. Its translation: CASSRGVRDANTGELFF.

This chain links TRBV5-4 with TRBJ1-4; D is possibly TRBD1 (6 bases). This CDR3 has 15 amino acids. The germline V gene has CDR1 SGHNT and CDR2 YYREEE (reference sequence). The V and J ends lost 3 bases and 5 bases respectively, with 14 bases between them. The CDR3 loop is CASSSEQGRNEKLFF. The CDR3 region has the DNA TGTGCCAGCAGCTCAGAACAGGGACGCAATGAAAAACTGTTTTTT.

This clone was seen only once. The chain is built from TRBV30 and TRBJ1-2, with no clear D. CDR1 GTSNPN and CDR2 SVGIG come from the germline V gene (reference sequence). V lost 5 bases to trimming and J lost 2 bases, with 6 bases between them. The CDR3 spans 11 residues. CDR3 nucleotide sequence: TGTGCCTGGCAGTTGAACTATGGCTACACCTTC. Protein: CAWQLNYGYTF.

This clone was counted between two and nine times. The chain links TRBV28 to TRBJ1-2; D unclear. The CDR3 contains 14 residues. Germline CDR1 and CDR2: MDHEN and SYDVKM. V was pared by 2 bases and J by 5 bases, with 12 bases between. The DNA of the CDR3 is TGTGCCAGCAGTTTAGGACTGCTTTTGTATGGCTACACCTTC. This gives the protein CASSLGLLLYGYTF.

In its sample, this clone was seen a few times. The V call is TRBV6-5, the J call TRBJ2-7, with 8 bases identical to TRBD2. Losses at the gene ends were 7 bases for V and 5 bases for J; bases not matched to a gene: 7. CDR3 length equals 13 residues. In germline, CDR1 is MNHEY, CDR2 SVGAGI. CDR3 in amino acids: CASTPAGGDEQYF. The CDR3 bases are TGTGCCAGCACCCCCGCGGGGGGAGACGAGCAGTACTTC.

This rearrangement joins TRBV19 to TRBJ1-5, with TRBD1 as a possible D gene (5 bases). V was clipped by 3 bases and J by 0 bases, with 18 bases between them. Germline V CDR1 and CDR2: LNHDA, SQIVND (reference sequence). The CDR3 runs 18 residues. CDR3 sequence reads: CASSIGTSLGHSNQPQHF. In nucleotides, the CDR3 is TGTGCCAGTAGTATCGGGACTTCACTTGGGCATAGCAATCAGCCCCAGCATTTT.

Notes on this clone: Other nucleotide sequences in the sample specify the same CDR3. The rearrangement joins TRBV11-2 to TRBJ1-1, with no clear D. The ends were cut back, 3 bases at V and 0 bases at J, with 5 bases in the middle. Germline CDR1 reads SGHAT; CDR2 reads FQNNGV. The CDR3 spans 13 residues. The chain's CDR3 is CASSFGLNTEAFF. Here the CDR3 DNA reads TGTGCCAGCAGCTTCGGCCTGAACACTGAAGCTTTCTTT. The full variable domain, completed using reference TRBV11-2 and TRBJ1-1, is EAGVAQSPRYKIIEKRQSVAFWCNPISGHATLYWYQQILGQGPKLLIQFQNNGVVDDSQLPKDRFSAERLKGVDSTLKIQPAKLEDSAVYLCASSFGLNTEAFFGQGTRLTVV.

The gene calls are TRBV5-1 and TRBJ2-3, with a possible D match to TRBD2 (5 bases). Germline lookup yields CDR1 SGHRS and CDR2 YFSETQ. The V end lost 3 bases, the J end lost 2 bases, and 16 bases lay between the germline ends. The CDR3 runs to 16 residues. In nucleotides, the CDR3 is TGCGCCAGCAGCTCGGGGAAGGACTCTGACACAGATACGCAGTATTTT. Translating it yields CASSSGKDSDTDTQYF.

The rearrangement uses TRBV27 and TRBJ2-3; D remains ambiguous. The CDR3 has 20 residues. Trimming took off 1 base at V and 5 bases at J, with 28 bases between the two ends. The germline V gene encodes CDR1 MNHEY and CDR2 SMNVEV (reference sequence). The CDR3 sequence: CASSLYMPSGPTSRGDTQYF. In DNA, the CDR3 is TGTGCCAGCAGTTTATATATGCCCTCAGGACCAACGTCGCGCGGAGATACGCAGTATTTT.

This sequence joins TRBV15 and TRBJ2-2; either TRBD1 or TRBD2 may supply D (6 bases each). From germline, CDR1 is LNHNV and CDR2 YYDKDF (reference sequence). This CDR3 region has 15 residues. Trimming took 0 bases from V and 5 from J, leaving 10 bases between them. The CDR3, as DNA: TGTGCCACCAGCAGAGATCTAGGGGGGACCGGGGAGCTGTTTTTT. Translation gives CATSRDLGGTGELFF.

This clone occurred once. This chain joins TRBV27 and TRBJ2-3; 11 bases match TRBD2. V shed 6 bases, J shed 2 bases, and the junction held 10 bases outside the gene matches. The CDR3 consists of 17 residues. The V gene's germline CDR1 is MNHEY and CDR2 SMNVEV (reference sequence). CDR3 loop: CASRTSGTSGLTDTQYF. CDR3 sequence (DNA): TGTGCCAGCAGGACATCCGGGACTAGCGGTCTCACAGATACGCAGTATTTT.

This clone showed up just once. The chain recombines TRBV6-5 with TRBJ1-1, with D unclear. This CDR3 is built from 13 residues. CDR1 is MNHEY, CDR2 SVGAGI, per germline. Between the trimmed V and J ends, which lost 5 bases and 4 bases, there was a span of 11 bases. CDR3 sequence (DNA): TGTGCCAGCAGTCCGAGGTCGGGCACTGAAGCTTTCTTT. Translation: CASSPRSGTEAFF.

The chain joins TRBV7-2 to TRBJ1-2; D ambiguous. CDR3 size: 16 residues. Germline V gene lookup returns CDR1 SGHTA and CDR2 FQGNSA. Trimming cost V 5 bases and J 7 bases, with 23 bases left between them. The CDR3, as DNA: TGTGCCAGCAGCCCCGCCGGCCTCGGCCCGGGTCCTGGCTACACCTTC. This sequence encodes CASSPAGLGPGPGYTF.

This chain links TRBV7-6 with TRBJ2-1; 9 bases line up with TRBD2. V lost 2 bases to trimming and J lost 6 bases; unmatched junction nucleotides: 5. The CDR3 contains 15 residues. The germline CDR1 and CDR2 sequences are SGHVS and FNYEAQ. CDR3 bases: TGTGCCAGCAGCTTAAGGGATAGCGGGAGCAATGAGCAGTTCTTC. It codes for CASSLRDSGSNEQFF.

This chain connects TRBV28 to TRBJ1-5; TRBD1 matches 10 bases. Unmatched junction bases numbered 11, after V lost 8 bases and J lost 4 bases. Germline V gives CDR1 MDHEN, CDR2 SYDVKM. The CDR3 contains 16 residues. The CDR3 loop is CASVLTSGQGNQPQHF. CDR3 bases: TGTGCCAGCGTACTCACCTCGGGACAGGGGAATCAGCCCCAGCATTTT.

This rearrangement joins TRBV30 to TRBJ2-1; weak D call: TRBD2 (7 bases). CDR3 length equals 16 residues. Germline V gives CDR1 GTSNPN, CDR2 SVGIG (reference sequence). Trimming took 3 bases from V and 4 from J, leaving 19 bases between them. This CDR3 is CAWSGGGGSGYNEQFF. CDR3 nucleotide sequence: TGTGCCTGGAGCGGGGGCGGCGGGAGCGGGTACAATGAGCAGTTCTTC.

This sequence joins TRBV28 and TRBJ2-5; the match to TRBD2 covers 8 bases. V was pared by 8 bases and J by 3 bases, with 11 bases of the junction left unmatched. There are 15 residues in the CDR3. Looked up from germline, CDR1 is MDHEN and CDR2 is SYDVKM. As DNA, the CDR3 is TGTGCCAGCTCGGGGGGGAGTAGCGGGGAAGAGACCCAGTACTTC. Translated, it gives CASSGGSSGEETQYF.

V is TRBV5-1 and J is TRBJ2-7, with 7 nucleotides matching TRBD1. Per the germline V gene, CDR1 is SGHRS and CDR2 is YFSETQ. CDR3 size: 14 residues. The V gene end was trimmed by 7 bases and the J gene end by 2 bases; junction bases not matched to a gene: 9. In DNA form, the CDR3 reads TGCGCCAGCCGGACCGGGACAGATACCTACGAGCAGTACTTC. It yields the protein CASRTGTDTYEQYF.

The chain carries TRBV5-1 and TRBJ2-7, with D possibly being TRBD2 (6 bases). Looked up from germline, CDR1 is SGHRS and CDR2 is YFSETQ. Between the trimmed V and J ends, which lost 5 bases and 3 bases, there was a span of 18 bases. CDR3 length equals 15 residues. DNA of the CDR3: TGCGCCAGCAGGGGCGGGGCAAGGGGATACTACGAGCAGTACTTC. It yields the protein CASRGGARGYYEQYF.

The chain links TRBV6-6 to TRBJ1-5; D is possibly TRBD1 (6 bases). Germline V gives CDR1 MNHNY, CDR2 SVGAGI (reference sequence). The CDR3 is 15 amino acids. Trimming stripped 0 bases from V and 5 bases from J, with 11 bases between. The CDR3 bases are TGTGCCAGCAGTTACTCCGCACAGGGCGATCAGCCCCAGCATTTT. Encoded protein: CASSYSAQGDQPQHF.

V usage is TRBV30 and J usage is TRBJ1-1; D is uncertain. In germline, CDR1 is GTSNPN, CDR2 SVGIG (reference sequence). Trimming shortened V by 0 bases and J by 3 bases, and 8 bases separated the two germline ends. This CDR3 has 13 residues. The CDR3 region has the DNA TGTGCCTGGAGTGTACGGAGCGACACTGAAGCTTTCTTT. It yields the protein CAWSVRSDTEAFF.

The chain combines TRBV14 with TRBJ1-4; TRBD1 agrees at 10 bases. Germline V gene data show CDR1 as SGHDN and CDR2 as FVKESK. Trimming at V came to 3 bases and at J to 6 bases, leaving 4 bases not matched to a gene. This CDR3 has 15 residues. CDR3 sequence: CASSHAGQGYEKLFF. CDR3 in DNA: TGTGCCAGCAGCCACGCGGGACAGGGGTATGAAAAACTGTTTTTT.

The table lists this clone with a few counts. The gene calls are TRBV19 and TRBJ2-3, with D unresolved. The germline CDR1 and CDR2 sequences are LNHDA and SQIVND (reference sequence). This CDR3 has 13 residues. V shed 5 bases and J shed 4 bases, with 10 bases lying between them. The CDR3 coding sequence is TGTGCCAGTAGTCCCTGGGGTCCAGATACGCAGTATTTT. Residues: CASSPWGPDTQYF.

The J gene is TRBJ1-1, the V gene TRBV6-6; D remains unclear. The CDR3 has 14 residues. V was pared by 0 bases and J by 5 bases, with 10 bases between. Germline loops: CDR1 MNHNY, CDR2 SVGAGI (reference sequence). The CDR3 DNA reads as TGTGCCAGCAGTTACTCGTCGGGGAAGACTGAAGCTTTCTTT. This encodes CASSYSSGKTEAFF.

There are a few counts of this clone. V and J are TRBV6-6 and TRBJ1-1, with D perhaps TRBD1 (5 bases). The germline V and J ends were trimmed by 4 bases and 8 bases, with 11 bases remaining between them. The CDR3 has 12 residues. The germline V gene has CDR1 MNHNY and CDR2 SVGAGI (reference sequence). CDR3 DNA sequence: TGTGCCAGCAGTTCCGGGGCATGGGAAGCTTTCTTT. This sequence encodes CASSSGAWEAFF.